These T cell receptor beta chains were read from a single sample in a study of blood T cells in healthy people across ages. TCRdb redid the calling of the 5' RACE reads with MiXCR, one entry per CDR3 protein. In the table there are about 1.1 million distinct CDR3 sequences, about two fifths of which are singletons. Sample: blood. The receptors shown here come from a young man in good health. Each CDR3 is given with its conserved first and last residue. D genes are given only for firm matches. Size is stated for part of the rows, as once, few or many counts, or as a class when the clone is expanded.

-,-,TRBV14,TRBJ1-1,TGTGCCAGCAGCCAATTTCGGGGGATCGCTTTCTTT,CASSQFRGIAFF
-,-,TRBV14,TRBJ2-1,TGTGCCAGCAGCCAAGATTTGTCCACAGAAGGGTTCTTC,CASSQDLSTEGFF
-,-,TRBV20-1,TRBJ1-1,TGCAGTGCTAGAGGCCCAGGCGGAGGGGACACTGAAGCTTTCTTT,CSARGPGGGDTEAFF
once,TRBD1,TRBV5-1,TRBJ2-5,TGCGCCAGCAGCTTGGGGTCTAGGGGGCTAGGAGAGCAGTACTTC,CASSLGSRGLGEQYF
-,-,TRBV12-3/TRBV12-4,TRBJ1-1,TGTGCCAGCAGTATTATCCGGGCACGGGGGACTGAAGCTTTCTTT,CASSIIRARGTEAFF
-,TRBD1,TRBV10-3,TRBJ1-2,TGTGCCATCAGTGAGCCCGGACAGGGTGGGAGCTATGGCTACACCTTC,CAISEPGQGGSYGYTF
-,-,TRBV13,TRBJ2-7,TGTGCCAGCAGCTCCGGGTCTCACTCCTACGAGCAGTACTTC,CASSSGSHSYEQYF
-,-,TRBV20-1,TRBJ1-2,TGCAGTGCTAGAGATCAGGGTGAGAACTATGGCTACACCTTC,CSARDQGENYGYTF
-,TRBD1,TRBV7-9,TRBJ1-2,TGTGCCAGCAGCTTTTGGCCTTCGACAGGGGGCGTAGATGGTTACACCTTC,CASSFWPSTGGVDGYTF
once,TRBD2,TRBV6-2/TRBV6-3,TRBJ2-2,TGTGCTAGCAGTTCGGGACTAGCGGGGGGGCTCGCCGCGAACACCGGGGAGCTGTTTTTT,CASSSGLAGGLAANTGELFF
few,-,TRBV20-1,TRBJ2-5,TGCAGTGCTAAGCGGGCTTTAGAGACCCAGTACTTC,CSAKRALETQYF
-,TRBD1,TRBV20-1,TRBJ1-2,TGCAGTGCCCCGACAGGGAGGAACTATGGCTACACCTTC,CSAPTGRNYGYTF
few,-,TRBV3-1,TRBJ2-7,TGTGCCAGCAGCCAAGGGGACGGTCCCTACGAGCAGTACTTC,CASSQGDGPYEQYF
many,-,TRBV27,TRBJ2-1,TGTGCCAGCAGTTTATCGGCGGGGGCCCTCTACAATGAGCAGTTCTTC,CASSLSAGALYNEQFF
few,TRBD2,TRBV24-1,TRBJ2-3,TGTGCCACCAGTGATTCCATTAGCGGGGGGCTGAGCACAGATACGCAGTATTTT,CATSDSISGGLSTDTQYF
many,TRBD2,TRBV7-9,TRBJ2-5,TGTGCCAGCAGCTTAGGGAGCTCGGGGGGGCTCCAATCTCAAGAGACCCAGTACTTC,CASSLGSSGGLQSQETQYF
few,TRBD1,TRBV11-2,TRBJ2-3,TGTGCCAGCAGCTTAGTACCAACCGGGACAGGGGGAAAAGATACGCAGTATTTT,CASSLVPTGTGGKDTQYF
-,-,TRBV20-1,TRBJ2-2,TGCAGTGCTAGAGAGGCGACGGCGAACACCGGGGAGCTGTTTTTT,CSAREATANTGELFF
-,-,TRBV29-1,TRBJ2-1,TGCAGCGCACAAGAGACCCAGTTCTTC,CSAQETQFF
-,TRBD2,TRBV27,TRBJ2-3,TGTGCCAGCAGTTTACCGGGAGGGAGGACAGATACGCAGTATTTT,CASSLPGGRTDTQYF
-,TRBD1,TRBV11-2,TRBJ2-1,TGTGCCAGCAGCGAAGGGGGCCCCCAGTTCTTC,CASSEGGPQFF
-,-,TRBV5-1,TRBJ2-3,TGCGCCAGCAGCTCTACCGGGCCGCCGGATACGCAGTATTTT,CASSSTGPPDTQYF
-,-,TRBV20-1,TRBJ1-2,TGCAGTGCTATTGGCCCTTATGGCTACACCTTC,CSAIGPYGYTF
few,-,TRBV12-3/TRBV12-4,TRBJ2-1,TGTGCCAGCAGTTTTGCGGTCAACGCCTACAATGAGCAGTTCTTC,CASSFAVNAYNEQFF
many,-,TRBV7-2,TRBJ2-5,TGTGCCAGCAGATCCCCGACTGTAGAGACCCAGTACTTC,CASRSPTVETQYF
-,-,TRBV25-1,TRBJ2-1,TGTGCCAGCAGTGAACCGAACCGGGCTTACAATGAGCAGTTCTTC,CASSEPNRAYNEQFF
few,-,TRBV10-3,TRBJ2-5,TGTGCCATTAGTGAGCCAGGCAGGGCTAGCCTTACGGAGACCCAGTACTTC,CAISEPGRASLTETQYF
once,TRBD1,TRBV7-9,TRBJ2-3,TGTGCCAGCAGCAAGGGGGCAGGGAACACAGATACGCAGTATTTT,CASSKGAGNTDTQYF
-,TRBD1,TRBV18,TRBJ1-2,TGTGCCAGCTCGCCGACAGGGGCTGGCTATGGCTACACCTTC,CASSPTGAGYGYTF
-,TRBD2,TRBV9,TRBJ2-1,TGTGCCAGCAGCGTAGAATCCGGACTAGCCCCGGAAAACAATAAGCAGTTCTTC,CASSVESGLAPENNKQFF
-,-,TRBV7-2,TRBJ1-2,TGTGCCAGCAGCTTAGCCGAGGTTCGGGGGTATGGCTACACCTTC,CASSLAEVRGYGYTF
-,-,TRBV19,TRBJ1-5,TGTGCCAGCCGAGCGAATGACGGTATTAGGAATCAGCCCCAGCATTTT,CASRANDGIRNQPQHF
-,-,TRBV7-3,TRBJ1-1,TGTGCCAGCAGCTCCTCCGGGGAGGGTGGCGACACTGAAGCTTTCTTT,CASSSSGEGGDTEAFF
-,-,TRBV28,TRBJ1-4,TGTGCCAGCAGCTCGGGACTGTTGAGTGAAAAACTGTTTTTT,CASSSGLLSEKLFF
-,-,TRBV5-1,TRBJ1-1,TGCGCCAGCAGCTTGGATTCGGTTCCAACAGGAGTTAACACTGAAGCTTTCTTT,CASSLDSVPTGVNTEAFF
-,TRBD1,TRBV24-1,TRBJ1-2,TGTGCCACCAGTTCAACAGGGGACGGCTACACCTTC,CATSSTGDGYTF
-,TRBD1,TRBV20-1,TRBJ2-1,TGCAGTGCTACGAACAGGGGAAGCTCCTACGAGCAGTTCTTC,CSATNRGSSYEQFF
-,-,TRBV7-3,TRBJ1-1,TGTGCCAGCAGCCTCTTGGGCGACTACACTGAAGCTTTCTTT,CASSLLGDYTEAFF
-,-,TRBV10-3,TRBJ2-5,TGTGCCATCTGCGAGGGCGCGCGATTTAATAGGCAGTACTTC,CAICEGARFNRQYF
-,-,TRBV20-1,TRBJ2-1,TGCAGTGCTCCCGTTAGCTCCTACAATGAGCAGTTCTTC,CSAPVSSYNEQFF
once,-,TRBV12-3/TRBV12-4,TRBJ2-2,TGTGCCAGCAGTTTAGGTGACGGGGAGCTGTTTTTT,CASSLGDGELFF
-,-,TRBV7-9,TRBJ2-1,TGTGCCAGCAGCTTAGCGGGACCCGAATTTTTAAATGAGCAGTTCTTC,CASSLAGPEFLNEQFF
-,-,TRBV18,TRBJ1-4,TGTGCCAGCTCACCAACGGCGGGAATGTGGGAAAAACTGTTTTTT,CASSPTAGMWEKLFF
-,-,TRBV6-6,TRBJ1-2,TGTGCCAGCAGTTACGAGAGGGGCGCGAGCTATGGCTACACCTTC,CASSYERGASYGYTF
-,-,TRBV14,TRBJ1-6,TGTGCCAGCAGCCGACAGGCTCATTATAATTCACCCCTCCACTTT,CASSRQAHYNSPLHF
-,TRBD1,TRBV2,TRBJ2-1,TGTGCCAGCAGTGGGACAGGTGCTGGGTCCTACAATGAGCAGTTCTTC,CASSGTGAGSYNEQFF
-,-,TRBV9,TRBJ2-2,TGTGCCAGCAGCGTAGTTGGGGGCCGGGACACCGGGGAGCTGTTTTTT,CASSVVGGRDTGELFF
many,TRBD2,TRBV11-2,TRBJ2-3,TGTGCCAGCAGCTTAGCGACTAGCCATAGGAAAGATACGCAGTATTTT,CASSLATSHRKDTQYF
few,-,TRBV7-9,TRBJ1-1,TGTGCCAGCAGCTTAGATTGGCAGGAAGCTTTCTTT,CASSLDWQEAFF
few,-,TRBV10-3,TRBJ2-6,TGTGCCATCAGAAAAGGGGAAACTGGGGCCAACGTCCTGACTTTC,CAIRKGETGANVLTF
few,-,TRBV5-1,TRBJ2-1,TGCGCCAGCAGCTTATACCAGAACTCCTACAATGAGCAGTTCTTC,CASSLYQNSYNEQFF
many,-,TRBV6-5,TRBJ2-4,TGTGCCAGCAGTGACGGATACAGTAACCTTCAGTACTTC,CASSDGYSNLQYF
many,-,TRBV7-9,TRBJ2-5,TGTGCCAGCAGCTTAAGGTTTCGGGTAGCCGAATACAATGAGCAGTACTTC,CASSLRFRVAEYNEQYF